The text below deals with one TCR beta chain. The antigen is undetermined. Via MiXCR, TCRdb re-called the reads, giving one row per CDR3 protein. Among a few hundred thousand distinct CDR3 sequences, around 40% were seen once, and the ten largest hold around 46%. This sample is drawn from a study of T cell repertoires in cytomegalovirus infection. At the level of the study: HLA-C-restricted CMV epitopes, recently identified, and well-studied HLA-B-restricted ones were used by the study.

Germline V gene data show CDR1 as SGHVS and CDR2 as FNYEAQ. The CDR3 consists of 17 residues. J lost 5 bases, V lost 2 bases, and 8 bases had no gene match. The clonotype comes from a human donor in good health (CMV status not recorded). Some clones in this sample may be carry-over from other donors' samples. The source was cultured PBMCs, collected from culture after CMV antigen stimulation. The V gene is TRBV7-6, the J gene TRBJ1-6; 8 bases map to TRBD1. CDR3 nucleotide sequence: TGTGCCAGCAGCTTAAAGGCCAGGGGGCGAGATAATTCACCCCTCCACTTT. The encoded protein is CASSLKARGRDNSPLHF. The variable domain in full, with the rest retrieved from reference TRBV7-6 and TRBJ1-6, is GAGVSQSPRYKVTKRGQDVALRCDPISGHVSLYWYRQALGQGPEFLTYFNYEAQQDKSGLPNDRFSAERPEGSISTLTIQRTEQRDSAMYRCASSLKARGRDNSPLHFGNGTRLTVT.